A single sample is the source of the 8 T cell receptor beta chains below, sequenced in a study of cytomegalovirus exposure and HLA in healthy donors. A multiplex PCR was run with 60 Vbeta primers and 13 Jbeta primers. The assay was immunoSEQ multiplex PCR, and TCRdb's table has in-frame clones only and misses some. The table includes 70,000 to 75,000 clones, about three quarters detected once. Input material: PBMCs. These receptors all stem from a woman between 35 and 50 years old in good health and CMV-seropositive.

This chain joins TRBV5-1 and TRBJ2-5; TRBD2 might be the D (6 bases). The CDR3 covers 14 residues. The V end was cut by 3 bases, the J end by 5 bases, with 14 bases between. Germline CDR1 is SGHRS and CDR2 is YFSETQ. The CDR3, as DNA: TGCGCCAGCAGCTCTAATGTCGCGGGGGAGACCCAGTACTTC. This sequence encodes CASSSNVAGETQYF.

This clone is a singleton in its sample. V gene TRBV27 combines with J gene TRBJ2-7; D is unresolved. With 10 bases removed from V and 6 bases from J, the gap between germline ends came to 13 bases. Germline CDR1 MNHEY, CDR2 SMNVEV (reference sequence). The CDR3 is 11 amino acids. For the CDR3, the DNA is TGTGCCACCCCTTTAACTATCGAGCAGTACTTC. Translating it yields CATPLTIEQYF.

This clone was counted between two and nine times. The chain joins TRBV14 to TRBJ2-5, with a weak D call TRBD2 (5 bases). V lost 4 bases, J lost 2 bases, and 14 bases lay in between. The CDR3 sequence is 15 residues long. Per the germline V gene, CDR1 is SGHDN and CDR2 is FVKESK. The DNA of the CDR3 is TGTGCCAGCAGCCTAATAAAGGGAGTTCAAGAGACCCAGTACTTC. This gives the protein CASSLIKGVQETQYF.

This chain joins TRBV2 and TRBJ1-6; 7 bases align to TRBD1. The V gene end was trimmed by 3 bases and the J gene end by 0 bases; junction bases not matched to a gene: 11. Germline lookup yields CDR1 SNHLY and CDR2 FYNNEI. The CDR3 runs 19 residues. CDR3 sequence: CASSDPPGQSFSYNSPLHF. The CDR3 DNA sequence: TGTGCCAGCAGTGACCCCCCGGGACAGAGTTTCTCCTATAATTCACCCCTCCACTTT.

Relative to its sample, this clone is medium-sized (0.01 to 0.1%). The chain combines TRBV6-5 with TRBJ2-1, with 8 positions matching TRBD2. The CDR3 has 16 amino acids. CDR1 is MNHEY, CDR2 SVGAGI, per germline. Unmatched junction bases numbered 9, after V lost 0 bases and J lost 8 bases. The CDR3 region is CASSYSITGGPDEQFF. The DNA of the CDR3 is TGTGCCAGCAGTTACTCGATCACGGGGGGGCCAGATGAGCAGTTCTTC.

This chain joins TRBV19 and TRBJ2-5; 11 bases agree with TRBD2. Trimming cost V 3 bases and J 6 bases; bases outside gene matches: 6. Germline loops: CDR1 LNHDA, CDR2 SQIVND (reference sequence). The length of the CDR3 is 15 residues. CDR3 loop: CASSMASGGMKTQYF. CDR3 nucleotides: TGTGCCAGTAGTATGGCTAGCGGGGGGATGAAGACCCAGTACTTC.

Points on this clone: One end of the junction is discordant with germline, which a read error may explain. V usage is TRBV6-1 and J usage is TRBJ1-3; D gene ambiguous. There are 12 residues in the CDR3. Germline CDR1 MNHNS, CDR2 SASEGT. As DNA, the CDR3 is TGTACCAGCCGGGAACGCGGAAACACCATATATTTT. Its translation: CTSRERGNTIYF.

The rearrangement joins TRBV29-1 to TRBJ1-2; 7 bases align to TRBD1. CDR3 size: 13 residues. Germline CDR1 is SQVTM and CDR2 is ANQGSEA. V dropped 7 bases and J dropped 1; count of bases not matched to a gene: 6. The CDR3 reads CSAQRDSNYGYTF. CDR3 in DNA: TGCAGCGCCCAAAGGGACAGTAACTATGGCTACACCTTC.